The 22 T cell receptor beta chains below come from one sample, sequenced in a study of early T cells in non-severe SARS-CoV-2 infection. From the 5' RACE reads, TCRdb called clonotypes with MiXCR, one entry per CDR3 protein. The sample holds some 46,000 distinct CDR3 sequences, approximately 9.4% seen once. Sequences were obtained from whole blood. The receptors were sampled from an adult who was a healthcare worker with PCR-confirmed SARS-CoV-2 infection or an uninfected control (not recorded which).

This clonotype showed up many times. The junction shows a germline mismatch at one end, possibly a read error. CDR3 amino acids: CSVELGRQIF. The DNA for the CDR3 is TGCAGCGTTGAACTAGGCCGCCAGATTTTT. The chain links TRBV29-1 to TRBJ2-3; D gene ambiguous. The CDR3 totals 10 residues. The V gene's germline CDR1 is SQVTM and CDR2 ANQGSEA.

This clonotype was seen repeatedly, ten times or more. V is TRBV7-2 and J is TRBJ2-1; no definite D call. Germline assignment: CDR1 SGHTA and CDR2 FQGNSA. This CDR3 spans 13 amino acids. V lost 1 base and J lost 7, with 8 bases in between. The CDR3 protein is CASSLEPWNEQFF. CDR3 nucleotide sequence: TGTGCCAGCAGCTTAGAACCCTGGAATGAGCAGTTCTTC.

V usage is TRBV9 and J usage is TRBJ1-2, with TRBD1 identical over 8 bases. The germline CDR1 and CDR2 sequences are SGDLS and YYNGEE. Losses at the gene ends were 4 bases for V and 8 bases for J; bases not matched to a gene: 13. This CDR3 spans 15 amino acids. The CDR3 is CASSSYAQGAGGYTF. For the CDR3, the DNA is TGTGCCAGCAGCTCATACGCTCAGGGGGCTGGAGGCTACACCTTC.

The table lists this clonotype with many counts. The rearrangement links TRBV12-3 or TRBV12-4 to TRBJ2-7; D is possibly TRBD1 (6 bases). This CDR3 is built from 14 residues. With 5 bases removed from V and 3 bases from J, the gap between germline ends came to 14 bases. The CDR3 DNA reads TGTGCCAGCAGTCAGCAGGGGACCCTCTACGAGCAGTACTTC. Its protein product is CASSQQGTLYEQYF.

In this sample, this clonotype turned up a few times. The V call is TRBV20-1, the J call TRBJ2-7; D is unresolved. The CDR3 is 15 residues long. V lost 1 base and J 3 bases, leaving 16 bases between the germline ends. The germline gives CDR1 DFQATT, CDR2 SNEGSKA (reference sequence). The CDR3 bases are TGCAGTGCTAGAGCCCCCACCCATTCGGGCTACGAGCAGTACTTC. It specifies CSARAPTHSGYEQYF.

The chain is built from TRBV20-1 and TRBJ2-7; TRBD2 is a possible D gene (5 bases). Germline CDR1 and CDR2: DFQATT and SNEGSKA (reference sequence). V was cut by 3 bases and J by 1 base, with 13 bases left in between. The CDR3 is made up of 14 amino acids. In DNA, the CDR3 is TGCAGTGCTAGCAGAGGGAGTTGGTCCTACGAGCAGTACTTC. Encoded protein: CSASRGSWSYEQYF.

This clonotype was counted at least ten times. J is TRBJ1-1 and V is TRBV15; no clear D gene. V lost 0 bases and J lost 1, with 12 bases in between. This CDR3 is 16 amino acids long. Per germline, CDR1 LNHNV and CDR2 YYDKDF (reference sequence). This chain's CDR3 is CATSRDGNMWNTEAFF. CDR3 DNA: TGTGCCACCAGCAGAGATGGGAATATGTGGAACACTGAAGCTTTCTTT.

The gene calls are TRBV20-1 and TRBJ2-3, with D hard to call. Germline V gene sequence: CDR1 DFQATT, CDR2 SNEGSKA (reference sequence). Deletions cut 0 bases from V and 5 bases from J, with 15 bases between. This CDR3 has 15 residues. DNA of the CDR3: TGCAGTGCTAGAGATTTCCAATGGGCCCAAGATACGCAGTATTTT. Amino acids: CSARDFQWAQDTQYF.

This clonotype appeared once. Just one base apart from a much larger clone, this may be a read error. This rearrangement joins TRBV20-1 to TRBJ1-1; D not certain. There are 15 residues in the CDR3. Germline assignment: CDR1 DFQATT and CDR2 SNEGSKA (reference sequence). The CDR3 reads CRAFDPRPRDTEAFF. CDR3 DNA sequence: TGCAGAGCTTTCGACCCTCGCCCGAGGGACACTGAAGCTTTCTTT.

This clonotype has a count of ten or more. The chain carries TRBV4-1 and TRBJ2-5; 8 nucleotides agree with TRBD2. CDR1 is MGHRA and CDR2 is YSYEKL in the germline V gene. Trimming at V came to 4 bases and at J to 2 bases, leaving 9 bases not matched to a gene. CDR3 length: 16 residues. The CDR3 sequence is CASSLGGGRNQETQYF. The CDR3 DNA sequence: TGCGCCAGCAGCCTCGGGGGCGGGAGGAATCAAGAGACCCAGTACTTC.

This clonotype was seen many times. The rearrangement uses TRBV28 and TRBJ1-4; D remains ambiguous. Germline V gene sequence: CDR1 MDHEN, CDR2 SYDVKM. Trimming removed 6 bases at V and 8 bases at J, with 13 bases between. The CDR3 consists of 13 residues. The CDR3 region is CASRGPGQEKLFF. CDR3 nucleotides: TGTGCCAGCAGAGGTCCTGGGCAGGAAAAACTGTTTTTT.

This clonotype has only a few counts. The chain combines TRBV3-1 with TRBJ1-5; 10 positions match TRBD1. The germline V gene encodes CDR1 LGHDT and CDR2 YNNKEL (reference sequence). V shed 3 bases, J shed 6 bases, and the junction held 17 bases outside the gene matches. The CDR3 is 19 amino acids. The CDR3: CASSHGPGQGVSGGQPQHF. For the CDR3, the DNA is TGTGCCAGCAGCCACGGACCAGGACAGGGGGTTAGTGGTGGTCAGCCCCAGCATTTT.

This clonotype was recorded many times. V gene TRBV6-5 combines with J gene TRBJ2-7; 9 bases are shared with TRBD1. This CDR3 spans 16 amino acids. J lost 2 bases, V lost 0 bases, and 5 bases had no gene match. In germline, CDR1 is MNHEY, CDR2 SVGAGI. CDR3 amino acids: CASSYSMRQGAYEQYF. For the CDR3, the DNA is TGTGCCAGCAGTTACTCGATGCGACAGGGGGCCTACGAGCAGTACTTC.

The chain links TRBV28 to TRBJ2-7; TRBD2 agrees at 9 bases. After removal of 3 bases from V and 6 bases from J, the junction contained 21 bases not matched to a gene. The CDR3 spans 19 residues. Germline CDR1 and CDR2: MDHEN and SYDVKM. For the CDR3, the DNA is TGTGCCAGCAGTTTCCCCCGACTGAGGGTAGCGGGAGAAGTCGGCGAGCAGTACTTC. Amino acids: CASSFPRLRVAGEVGEQYF.

In its sample, this clonotype was seen many times. The chain employs TRBV7-2 and TRBJ2-1, with D perhaps given as TRBD1 or TRBD2 (6 bases each). The V gene's germline CDR1 is SGHTA and CDR2 FQGNSA. The CDR3 runs 15 residues. V lost 2 bases to trimming and J lost 10 bases, with 18 bases between them. CDR3 loop: CASSLRGDWGREQFF. CDR3 sequence (DNA): TGTGCCAGCAGCTTAAGGGGGGACTGGGGTCGCGAGCAGTTCTTC.

This clonotype was counted a few times. A read error may produce the germline difference seen at one junction end. The J gene is TRBJ2-1, the V gene TRBV5-1; D is possibly TRBD2 (6 bases). Germline V gene sequence: CDR1 SGHRS, CDR2 YFSETQ. The CDR3 runs to 12 residues. CDR3 nucleotide sequence: TGCGCAAGCAGCGTAGCGGAGGGGTCCCAGTTCTTC. As protein: CASSVAEGSQFF. Complete variable domain (other parts from reference TRBV5-1 and TRBJ2-1): KAGVTQTPRYLIKTRGQQVTLSCSPISGHRSVSWYQQTPGQGLQFLFEYFSETQRNKGNFPGRFSGRQFSNSRSEMNVSTLELGDSALYLCASSVAEGSQFFGPGTRLTVL.

In its sample, this clonotype was seen a few times. J is TRBJ2-5 and V is TRBV29-1; possible D gene TRBD1, 7 bases. CDR1 is SQVTM and CDR2 is ANQGSEA in the germline V gene. Trimming removed 5 bases from V and 2 bases from J, with 15 bases in between. The CDR3 has 14 amino acids. CDR3 in DNA: TGCAGCGTTAGAGTGGCAGGGGGGCAAGAGACCCAGTACTTC. This gives the protein CSVRVAGGQETQYF.

This clonotype was found a few times. The CDR3, as DNA: TGCAGTGCTAGTCATCTAGCGGCCTCCTACGAGCAGTACTTC. Translated, it gives CSASHLAASYEQYF. The chain employs TRBV20-1 and TRBJ2-7; 7 bases fit TRBD2. Trimming cost V 3 bases and J 0 bases; bases outside gene matches: 5. CDR3 size: 14 residues. Per the germline V gene, CDR1 is DFQATT and CDR2 is SNEGSKA (reference sequence).

This clonotype was recorded many times. A junction boundary mismatches the germline segment, possibly from a read error. This chain links TRBV7-2 with TRBJ1-1; a weak D match, TRBD1 (5 bases). Per germline, CDR1 SGHTA and CDR2 FQGNSA. There are 13 residues in the CDR3. DNA for the CDR3: TGTGCCAGCAGCTTAGGGGTCGGGGGTGAAGTTTTCTTT. It translates to CASSLGVGGEVFF.

The J gene is TRBJ1-2, the V gene TRBV10-2; TRBD1 agrees at 9 bases. The V and J ends lost 3 bases and 7 bases, in that order; junction bases with no gene match: 6. The length of the CDR3 is 14 residues. Germline values: CDR1 WSHSY, CDR2 SAAADI. The CDR3 protein is CASSEMGQGSGYTF. The CDR3 nucleotides are TGCGCCAGCAGTGAAATGGGACAGGGTTCTGGCTACACCTTC.

The gene calls are TRBV3-1 and TRBJ2-6, with D uncertain. Trimming took 1 base from V and 9 from J, leaving 4 bases between them. The CDR3 spans 12 residues. Looked up from germline, CDR1 is LGHDT and CDR2 is YNNKEL (reference sequence). CDR3 sequence: CASSQGLNVLTF. The CDR3 region has the DNA TGTGCCAGCAGCCAAGGACTCAACGTCCTGACTTTC.

This clonotype was recorded a few times. The genes are TRBV15 and TRBJ1-2; the D is unclear. Trimming took 4 bases from V and 5 from J, leaving 17 bases between them. This CDR3 is built from 15 residues. Per the germline V gene, CDR1 is LNHNV and CDR2 is YYDKDF (reference sequence). CDR3 bases: TGTGCCACCAGCACTGGAACGGAACCCTCGTATGGCTACACCTTC. Translation: CATSTGTEPSYGYTF.